The T cell receptor (beta chain) described here comes from a study of T cells in Graves' hyperthyroidism and ophthalmopathy. Using RNA transcripts as the source, TCR beta CDR3 regions were amplified. First-round RT-PCR of the TCR CDR3 relied on the HTBI primer set. TCRdb used MiXCR to reprocess the multiplex PCR reads, holding one entry per CDR3 protein. Of hundreds of thousands of distinct CDR3 sequences in the sample, over 15% were seen once. The ends lost 6 bases at V and 0 bases at J; junction bases unmatched: 9. Germline CDR1 ENHRY, CDR2 SYGVKD. CDR3 size: 16 residues. This clonotype occurred a few times.

The chain combines TRBV10-3 with TRBJ2-3; 7 bases agree with TRBD2. The sequence derives from a woman aged 18-35 years with Graves' hyperthyroidism. The specimen sequenced was blood. CDR3 sequence reads: CAISSVRERSTDTQYF. The CDR3 bases are TGTGCCATCAGCTCCGTGCGGGAGAGGAGCACAGATACGCAGTATTTT.